One and the same sample provided the 24 T cell receptor beta chains below, sequenced in a study of a mutant IDH1 vaccine in newly diagnosed glioma. The repertoire was sequenced with immunoSEQ multiplex PCR; TCRdb's copy has only in-frame clones and lacks some. This table has around 40,000 clones, around 85% appearing once. Their cognate antigens are unknown. The time point was: week 5, during vaccination. Doses consisted of 300 ug of mutant IDH1 20-mer peptide each, paired with topical imiquimod. The material was PBMCs, obtained from a glioma patient whose treatment included an IDH1 peptide vaccine. These receptor sequences come from a man aged 40-49 years with glioma.

The genes are TRBV6-5 and TRBJ2-5; 10 positions agree with TRBD2. With V trimmed by 5 bases and J by 4 bases, 7 bases remained unmatched. This CDR3 region has 15 residues. The germline CDR1 and CDR2 sequences are MNHEY and SVGAGI. The chain's CDR3 is CASSRTSGKSETQYF. The CDR3 DNA reads as TGTGCCAGCAGTCGTACTAGCGGGAAATCAGAGACCCAGTACTTC.

The gene calls are TRBV7-9 and TRBJ2-7; D unclear. CDR3 size: 14 residues. V lost 6 bases and J 1 base, leaving 13 bases between the germline ends. Germline V CDR1 and CDR2: SEHNR, FQNEAQ (reference sequence). The DNA of the CDR3 is TGTGCCAGCAGGCCCGGGCGGTTTTCCTACGAGCAGTACTTC. Translated: CASRPGRFSYEQYF.

This clone appeared a single time. The V gene is TRBV19, the J gene TRBJ2-3, with 7 positions matching TRBD2. Per germline, CDR1 LNHDA and CDR2 SQIVND (reference sequence). This CDR3 is 13 amino acids long. Germline trimming cut 7 bases from V and 4 bases from J; bases unmatched to any gene: 5. The DNA of the CDR3 is TGTGCCAGTAATGGGGCGGGAGCAGATACGCAGTATTTT. Translating gives CASNGAGADTQYF.

The CDR3 spells CASSLATGAPVPQHF. For the CDR3, the DNA is TGTGCCAGCAGCTTGGCGACAGGGGCCCCCGTGCCCCAGCATTTT. The V call is TRBV7-9, the J call TRBJ1-5; 8 bases match TRBD1. J gave up 9 bases and V 3 bases, and 10 bases lay outside the gene matches. Germline V gene lookup returns CDR1 SEHNR and CDR2 FQNEAQ (reference sequence). CDR3 length: 15 residues.

The V call is TRBV15, the J call TRBJ1-1; 10 nucleotides match TRBD1. In germline, CDR1 is LNHNV, CDR2 YYDKDF (reference sequence). The length of the CDR3 is 14 residues. With 3 bases clipped from V and 5 bases from J, the junction kept 3 bases outside the gene matches. CDR3 amino acids: CATSRMGQGTEAFF. CDR3 nucleotide sequence: TGTGCCACCAGCAGGATGGGACAGGGGACTGAAGCTTTCTTT.

The gene calls are TRBV6-1 and TRBJ2-3, with a weak D call TRBD2 (6 bases). Trimming took 0 bases from V and 3 from J, leaving 13 bases between them. The CDR3 consists of 16 residues. Germline V gene lookup returns CDR1 MNHNS and CDR2 SASEGT. CDR3 DNA sequence: TGTGCCAGCAGTGAAGCTGCACCGGGAGTGACAGATACGCAGTATTTT. Its translation: CASSEAAPGVTDTQYF.

V is TRBV7-2 and J is TRBJ2-7; TRBD1 matches 9 bases. The CDR3 covers 13 residues. Germline CDR1 SGHTA, CDR2 FQGNSA. V gave up 2 bases and J gave up 5 bases; unmatched junction bases: 1. The CDR3 loop is CASSLWTGDEQYF. CDR3 sequence (DNA): TGTGCCAGCAGCTTATGGACAGGGGACGAGCAGTACTTC.

CDR3 sequence: CASSAGTGSYNEQFF. For the CDR3, the DNA is TGTGCCAGTAGTGCCGGGACAGGATCCTACAATGAGCAGTTCTTC. The J gene is TRBJ2-1, the V gene TRBV19, with 8 bases matching TRBD1. The CDR3 length is 15 residues. The V and J ends lost 5 bases and 1 base, in that order; junction bases with no gene match: 4. The germline CDR1 and CDR2 sequences are LNHDA and SQIVND (reference sequence).

The chain couples TRBV6-5 to TRBJ1-2; the D is unclear. V was pared by 2 bases and J by 3 bases, with 10 bases between. This CDR3 has 14 residues. Germline values: CDR1 MNHEY, CDR2 SVGAGI. The CDR3 spells CASSYRQAYYGYTF. The CDR3 DNA reads as TGTGCCAGCAGTTACAGGCAGGCCTACTATGGCTACACCTTC.

This clone has just a few counts. The chain uses TRBV19 and TRBJ2-7; a weak D match, TRBD2 (5 bases). The V end was cut by 3 bases, the J end by 6 bases, with 12 bases between. CDR3 size: 13 residues. Per the germline V gene, CDR1 is LNHDA and CDR2 is SQIVND (reference sequence). This CDR3 reads CASSMRVLAEQYF. CDR3 DNA sequence: TGTGCCAGTAGTATGCGGGTCTTGGCCGAGCAGTACTTC.

This chain uses TRBV6-1 with TRBJ1-1, with 7 bases identical to TRBD1. The ends lost 5 bases at V and 4 bases at J; junction bases unmatched: 10. Germline-derived CDR1 and CDR2 are MNHNS and SASEGT. The CDR3 is 15 residues long. This chain's CDR3 is CASSLGETGITEAFF. In nucleotides, the CDR3 is TGTGCCAGCAGTTTGGGTGAGACAGGGATCACTGAAGCTTTCTTT.

A few counts support this clone. The chain combines TRBV2 with TRBJ2-5; D possibly corresponds to TRBD2 (5 bases). This CDR3 has 14 residues. Trimming took 6 bases from V and 2 from J, leaving 13 bases between them. From germline, CDR1 is SNHLY and CDR2 FYNNEI. The CDR3 nucleotides read TGTGCCAGCAGCCCAGGACTGAATCAAGAGACCCAGTACTTC. Translating gives CASSPGLNQETQYF.

V gene TRBV5-1 combines with J gene TRBJ1-1; TRBD1 might be the D (5 bases). CDR3 length: 13 amino acids. V lost 7 bases and J 1 base, leaving 11 bases between the germline ends. Per the germline V gene, CDR1 is SGHRS and CDR2 is YFSETQ. The chain's CDR3 is CASGIGANTEAFF. CDR3 nucleotides: TGCGCCAGCGGCATAGGGGCGAACACTGAAGCTTTCTTT. Full variable domain (outside the CDR3, taken from reference TRBV5-1 and TRBJ1-1): KAGVTQTPRYLIKTRGQQVTLSCSPISGHRSVSWYQQTPGQGLQFLFEYFSETQRNKGNFPGRFSGRQFSNSRSEMNVSTLELGDSALYLCASGIGANTEAFFGQGTRLTVV.

The chain uses TRBV19 and TRBJ1-2, with 8 bases identical to TRBD1. CDR3 length equals 14 residues. Germline assignment: CDR1 LNHDA and CDR2 SQIVND (reference sequence). V lost 6 bases and J lost 5; bases outside the gene matches: 8. The CDR3 is CASRIVGTGYGYTF. CDR3 coding DNA: TGTGCCAGTAGAATTGTCGGGACAGGATATGGCTACACCTTC.

V gene TRBV5-1 combines with J gene TRBJ2-7; 9 bases match TRBD2. Germline V gene sequence: CDR1 SGHRS, CDR2 YFSETQ. This CDR3 comprises 16 residues. The V gene end was trimmed by 4 bases and the J gene end by 1 base; junction bases not matched to a gene: 9. The CDR3 here is CASSPRGGRGSYEQYF. The CDR3 DNA reads TGCGCCAGCAGCCCACGGGGCGGGAGGGGGTCCTACGAGCAGTACTTC. Full variable domain (rest looked up from reference TRBV5-1 and TRBJ2-7): KAGVTQTPRYLIKTRGQQVTLSCSPISGHRSVSWYQQTPGQGLQFLFEYFSETQRNKGNFPGRFSGRQFSNSRSEMNVSTLELGDSALYLCASSPRGGRGSYEQYFGPGTRLTVT.

The table lists this clone with a count of one. This chain uses TRBV19 with TRBJ2-2, with 7 positions matching TRBD2. This CDR3 region has 12 residues. Germline V gene lookup returns CDR1 LNHDA and CDR2 SQIVND (reference sequence). V lost 5 bases to trimming and J lost 7 bases; unmatched junction nucleotides: 1. The CDR3 loop reads CASSGLVGELFF. CDR3 nucleotide sequence: TGTGCCAGTAGTGGACTAGTCGGGGAGCTGTTTTTT.

The chain couples TRBV21-1 to TRBJ2-7. TRBV21-1 is an annotated pseudogene. The CDR3 has 16 amino acids. For the CDR3, the DNA is TGTGCCAGCAGCAAAGAGCAAGCAGGAGAGGCCTACGAGCAGTACTTC. This translates into CASSKEQAGEAYEQYF.

The chain joins TRBV4-1 to TRBJ1-2; 10 nucleotides align to TRBD1. Germline CDR1 and CDR2: MGHRA and YSYEKL. Trimming took 1 base from V and 5 from J; bases not matched to a gene: 1. CDR3 size: 14 residues. This CDR3 is CASSQGDRGYGYTF. CDR3 coding DNA: TGCGCCAGCAGCCAAGGGGACAGGGGTTATGGCTACACCTTC.

This rearrangement joins TRBV5-6 to TRBJ1-6, with a possible D match to TRBD1 (5 bases). The germline gives CDR1 SGHDT, CDR2 YYEEEE. This CDR3 has 13 amino acids. Between the trimmed V and J ends, which lost 0 bases and 14 bases, there was a span of 12 bases. In DNA, the CDR3 is TGTGCCAGCAGCTTGGCGGTGGGAGGGGCCCTCCACTTT. It is translated as CASSLAVGGALHF. The complete variable domain, with remaining parts taken from reference TRBV5-6 and TRBJ1-6, reads DAGVTQSPTHLIKTRGQQVTLRCSPKSGHDTVSWYQQALGQGPQFIFQYYEEEERQRGNFPDRFSGHQFPNYSSELNVNALLLGDSALYLCASSLAVGGALHFGNGTRLTVT.

The chain recombines TRBV2 with TRBJ2-7; 9 nucleotides agree with TRBD1. V was pared by 3 bases and J by 2 bases, with 2 bases of the junction left unmatched. Per the germline V gene, CDR1 is SNHLY and CDR2 is FYNNEI. The CDR3 contains 14 residues. The CDR3 DNA follows: TGTGCCAGCAGTGATGGGGACAGGGCCTACGAGCAGTACTTC. Its protein is CASSDGDRAYEQYF. Full variable domain (rest looked up from reference TRBV2 and TRBJ2-7): EPEVTQTPSHQVTQMGQEVILRCVPISNHLYFYWYRQILGQKVEFLVSFYNNEISEKSEIFDDQFSVERPDGSNFTLKIRSTKLEDSAMYFCASSDGDRAYEQYFGPGTRLTVT.

The J gene is TRBJ2-7, the V gene TRBV5-1, with D tentatively TRBD1 or TRBD2 (5 bases each). The CDR3 length is 15 residues. The germline V gene encodes CDR1 SGHRS and CDR2 YFSETQ. V gave up 3 bases and J gave up 4 bases, with 17 bases separating them. CDR3 in amino acids: CASSSLPGPMYEQYF. The CDR3 nucleotides are TGCGCCAGCAGCTCTCTACCGGGACCGATGTACGAGCAGTACTTC.

This rearrangement joins TRBV5-8 to TRBJ1-4, with D tentatively TRBD1 (5 bases). This CDR3 is built from 15 residues. CDR1 is SGHTS and CDR2 is YDEGEE in the germline V gene. V was clipped by 1 base and J by 6 bases, with 13 bases between them. The CDR3 DNA reads as TGTGCCAGCAGCTTGTTGCAGGGCCCAGATGAAAAACTGTTTTTT. Translated, it gives CASSLLQGPDEKLFF.

In DNA form, the CDR3 reads TGTGCCAGCAGCCAGGGAGCTAATTTGGAGACCCAGTACTTC. Its protein product is CASSQGANLETQYF. The chain employs TRBV4-2 and TRBJ2-5; a weak D match, TRBD2 (5 bases). Trimming cost V 3 bases and J 5 bases, with 13 bases left between them. The CDR3 has 14 residues. Germline V gene data show CDR1 as LGHNA and CDR2 as YNFKEQ.

The count of this clone is one. The V gene is TRBV5-6, the J gene TRBJ2-7, with TRBD1 matching over 9 bases. Germline V lookup: CDR1 SGHDT, CDR2 YYEEEE. The CDR3 spans 14 residues. The V and J ends lost 3 bases and 7 bases, in that order; junction bases with no gene match: 8. This CDR3 reads CASSYRTGVGEQYF. The CDR3, as DNA: TGTGCCAGCAGCTACCGGACAGGGGTAGGTGAGCAGTACTTC.